A single sample gave rise to the 25 T cell receptor beta chains below, sequenced in a study of CD8+CD57+ T cells in acquired aplastic anemia. Template material for TCR beta VDJ and CDR3 profiling consisted of genomic DNA. A single record per CDR3 protein comes from TCRdb applying MiXCR to the reads. The sample shows around 250,000 distinct CDR3 sequences, approximately 56% of them seen only once. Sequenced sample: sorted CD4+, CD8+, or CD8+CD57+ T cells (not recorded which) from PBMCs. The receptors here all came from a human donor with severe aplastic anemia or a healthy control (not recorded which).

This clonotype was found many times. The chain recombines TRBV7-9 with TRBJ1-4, with unresolved D. Trimming left V 1 base short and J 8 bases short, with 11 bases between. CDR1 SEHNR and CDR2 FQNEAQ come from the germline V gene (reference sequence). This CDR3 spans 14 amino acids. For the CDR3, the DNA is TGTGCCAGCAGCTTAGTTAGGCGTCGGGAAAAACTGTTTTTT. The encoded protein is CASSLVRRREKLFF.

V gene TRBV11-3 combines with J gene TRBJ1-1; tentative D call: TRBD1 (6 bases). The V end was cut by 1 base, the J end by 11 bases, with 14 bases between. The CDR3 sequence is 13 residues long. Germline CDR1 reads SGHNT; CDR2 reads YENEEA. CDR3 sequence (DNA): TGTGCCAGCAGCTTAGCGTGGGGACAAGGGGCTTTCTTT. It translates to CASSLAWGQGAFF. Together with reference TRBV11-3 and TRBJ1-1, the CDR3 gives the full variable domain: EAGVVQSPRYKIIEKKQPVAFWCNPISGHNTLYWYLQNLGQGPELLIRYENEEAVDDSQLPKDRFSAERLKGVDSTLKIQPAELGDSAVYLCASSLAWGQGAFFGQGTRLTVV.

Note on this clonotype: One end of the junction does not line up with germline, which may come from a read error. The CDR3 coding sequence is TGTGCCAGCAGCTGCCCGGTGGTGGAAACACTGTTTTTT. Amino acid sequence: CASSCPVVETLFF. The rearrangement links TRBV7-9 to TRBJ1-4; D uncertain. This CDR3 spans 13 amino acids. Germline V gene sequence: CDR1 SEHNR, CDR2 FQNEAQ (reference sequence). Combining the CDR3 with reference TRBV7-9 and TRBJ1-4 gives the whole variable domain DTGVSQNPRHKITKRGQNVTFRCDPISEHNRLYWYRQTLGQGPEFLTYFQNEAQLEKSRLLSDRFSAERPKGSFSTLEIQRTEQGDSAMYLCASSCPVVETLFFGSGTQLSVL.

This sequence joins TRBV12-3 or TRBV12-4 and TRBJ2-7; 12 bases line up with TRBD2. V trimming: 4 bases; J trimming: 3 bases; junction bases outside the gene matches: 4. This CDR3 has 15 residues. CDR3 sequence (DNA): TGTGCCAGCAGTTACCGACTAGCGGGAGTCTACGAGCAGTACTTC. Its protein product is CASSYRLAGVYEQYF.

This clonotype was counted at least ten times. The chain combines TRBV5-1 with TRBJ2-5, with D possibly being TRBD2 (6 bases). V was clipped by 4 bases and J by 2 bases, with 9 bases between them. CDR1 and CDR2 (germline): SGHRS, YFSETQ. The CDR3 spans 13 residues. The chain's CDR3 is CASSPLAQETQYF. CDR3 DNA: TGCGCCAGCAGCCCACTAGCTCAAGAGACCCAGTACTTC.

The gene calls are TRBV6-4 and TRBJ2-3; 9 bases agree with TRBD2. The length of the CDR3 is 14 residues. CDR1 is MRHNA and CDR2 is SNTAGT in the germline V gene. The ends lost 6 bases at V and 1 base at J; junction bases unmatched: 2. CDR3 DNA sequence: TGTGCCAGCAGATGGACTAGCGGCACAGATACGCAGTATTTT. Translated: CASRWTSGTDTQYF.

The rearrangement uses TRBV10-1 and TRBJ1-5, with a weak D call TRBD1 (5 bases). This CDR3 spans 16 amino acids. Trimming left V 10 bases short and J 2 bases short, with 21 bases between. Germline V gene data show CDR1 as WNHNN and CDR2 as SYGVQD (reference sequence). The CDR3 nucleotides read TGCGCCACCAGGGCGTGGAGGGTAGGGTGCAATCAGCCCCAGCATTTT. It codes for CATRAWRVGCNQPQHF.

The chain combines TRBV5-5 with TRBJ2-3; D tentatively reads TRBD1 or TRBD2 (5 bases each). Germline CDR1 and CDR2: SGHKS and YYEKEE (reference sequence). The CDR3 covers 15 residues. V was cut by 3 bases and J by 0 bases, with 11 bases left in between. CDR3: CASSWRQGSTDTQYF. CDR3 bases: TGTGCCAGCAGCTGGAGGCAGGGAAGCACAGATACGCAGTATTTT. Based on the CDR3 plus reference TRBV5-5 and TRBJ2-3, the full variable domain is DAGVTQSPTHLIKTRGQQVTLRCSPISGHKSVSWYQQVLGQGPQFIFQYYEKEERGRGNFPDRFSARQFPNYSSELNVNALLLGDSALYLCASSWRQGSTDTQYFGPGTRLTVL.

This clonotype occurred a few times. V usage is TRBV7-2 and J usage is TRBJ2-7; 7 bases match TRBD2. This CDR3 spans 14 amino acids. The V and J ends lost 8 bases and 1 base, in that order; junction bases with no gene match: 8. The germline CDR1 and CDR2 sequences are SGHTA and FQGNSA. The CDR3 DNA sequence: TGTGCCAGCGCGGGGCTAGCGGCTTCCTACGAGCAGTACTTC. Its translation is CASAGLAASYEQYF. The full variable domain, its missing parts supplied by reference TRBV7-2 and TRBJ2-7, is GAGVSQSPSNKVTEKGKDVELRCDPISGHTALYWYRQSLGQGLEFLIYFQGNSAPDKSGLPSDRFSAERTGGSVSTLTIQRTQQEDSAVYLCASAGLAASYEQYFGPGTRLTVT.

The chain combines TRBV20-1 with TRBJ1-1, with D unresolved. The V and J ends lost 4 bases and 1 base respectively, with 10 bases between them. The CDR3 has 13 amino acids. In germline, CDR1 is DFQATT, CDR2 SNEGSKA (reference sequence). In DNA form, the CDR3 reads TGCAGTGCTAAGGACCGAGAGAACACTGAAGCTTTCTTT. Translating it yields CSAKDRENTEAFF.

In this sample, this clonotype turned up many times. The rearrangement links TRBV6-1 to TRBJ1-6; D remains ambiguous. Germline V CDR1 and CDR2: MNHNS, SASEGT. The CDR3 runs to 17 residues. The V gene lost 2 bases and the J gene lost 9 bases, with 20 bases spanning the gap. DNA of the CDR3: TGTGCCAGCAGTGAAATAGGAGGTCTTACGTCGACTTCACCCCTCCACTTT. The encoded protein is CASSEIGGLTSTSPLHF.

The chain employs TRBV12-3 or TRBV12-4 and TRBJ1-2; TRBD1 is a possible D gene (6 bases). The V end lost 5 bases, the J end lost 7 bases, and 20 bases lay between the germline ends. This CDR3 has 15 residues. The CDR3 loop is CASSLRVGTRAGYTF. DNA for the CDR3: TGTGCCAGCAGTCTAAGAGTAGGGACACGGGCTGGCTACACCTTC.

Concerning this clonotype itself: The junction differs from germline at one of its ends, possibly a read error. This chain joins TRBV29-1 and TRBJ2-7; D may correspond to TRBD1 or TRBD2 (6 bases each). The CDR3 has 12 amino acids. The germline gives CDR1 SQVTM, CDR2 ANQGSEA. CDR3 in amino acids: CTCAGEANEQYF. CDR3 bases: TGTACTTGTGCAGGGGAGGCCAACGAGCAGTACTTC.

The chain employs TRBV7-8 and TRBJ1-1; D might be TRBD1 (5 bases). Germline CDR1 reads SGHVS; CDR2 reads FQNEAQ. V lost 7 bases and J lost 6, with 18 bases in between. The CDR3 length is 14 residues. This chain's CDR3 is CASTDRKGIPEAFF. The CDR3 DNA reads TGTGCCAGCACCGACAGAAAAGGTATCCCTGAAGCTTTCTTT. The whole variable domain, remainder taken from reference TRBV7-8 and TRBJ1-1, is GAGVSQSPRYKVAKRGQDVALRCDPISGHVSLFWYQQALGQGPEFLTYFQNEAQLDKSGLPSDRFFAERPEGSVSTLKIQRTQQEDSAVYLCASTDRKGIPEAFFGQGTRLTVV.

This chain joins TRBV20-1 and TRBJ2-5; tentatively, D is TRBD1 (5 bases). The CDR3 covers 13 residues. V lost 6 bases and J 5 bases, leaving 16 bases between the germline ends. CDR1 is DFQATT and CDR2 is SNEGSKA in the germline V gene (reference sequence). CDR3 nucleotides: TGCAGTGCCCGAGTAGGGGTGCGGGAGACCCAGTACTTC. Translating it yields CSARVGVRETQYF.

The table lists this clonotype with many counts. This chain joins TRBV19 and TRBJ1-3; D perhaps matches TRBD1 (5 bases). V was cut by 4 bases and J by 0 bases, with 16 bases left in between. The germline V gene has CDR1 LNHDA and CDR2 SQIVND (reference sequence). The CDR3 runs to 17 residues. The CDR3 sequence is CASSRGRDVFSGNTIYF. The CDR3, as DNA: TGTGCCAGTAGTAGGGGACGAGACGTATTCTCTGGAAACACCATATATTTT. Full variable domain (remainder filled in from reference TRBV19 and TRBJ1-3): DGGITQSPKYLFRKEGQNVTLSCEQNLNHDAMYWYRQDPGQGLRLIYYSQIVNDFQKGDIAEGYSVSREKKESFPLTVTSAQKNPTAFYLCASSRGRDVFSGNTIYFGEGSWLTVV.

The chain is built from TRBV20-1 and TRBJ2-5; D is ambiguous. Per the germline V gene, CDR1 is DFQATT and CDR2 is SNEGSKA (reference sequence). V lost 0 bases and J lost 2, with 10 bases in between. This CDR3 comprises 14 residues. CDR3 residues: CSARDLIGQETQYF. The CDR3 bases are TGCAGTGCTAGAGATCTGATTGGACAAGAGACCCAGTACTTC.

As concerns this clonotype: A much larger clone sits a single nucleotide away, making a read error possible. Since no conserved phenylalanine or tryptophan closes the CDR3, a read error is the likely cause. CDR3 nucleotides: TGTGCCAGCAGCCTCGGGACCCACGGGGATACGCAGTATGTT. It codes for CASSLGTHGDTQYV. The gene calls are TRBV3-1 and TRBJ2-3; D possibly matches TRBD1 or TRBD2 (5 bases each). Between the trimmed V and J ends, which lost 4 bases and 6 bases, there was a span of 14 bases. This CDR3 region has 14 residues. Germline loops: CDR1 LGHDT, CDR2 YNNKEL (reference sequence).

The chain links TRBV24-1 to TRBJ2-7; weak D call: TRBD1 (6 bases). Deletions cut 3 bases from V and 3 bases from J, with 8 bases between. This CDR3 is 13 amino acids long. Germline CDR1 is KGHDR and CDR2 is SFDVKD. CDR3 sequence (DNA): TGTGCCACCAGTGATGTGACAGGCTACGAGCAGTACTTC. Protein sequence: CATSDVTGYEQYF.

This clonotype was seen repeatedly, ten times or more. The gene calls are TRBV19 and TRBJ2-1; the match to TRBD2 covers 9 bases. Germline V gene lookup returns CDR1 LNHDA and CDR2 SQIVND (reference sequence). V lost 4 bases, J lost 5 bases, and 18 bases stayed unmatched. The CDR3 is made up of 19 amino acids. CDR3 amino acids: CASSTPLGRGGVGNNEQFF. The CDR3, as DNA: TGTGCCAGTAGTACACCACTGGGGCGGGGGGGCGTCGGGAACAATGAGCAGTTCTTC.

The chain uses TRBV7-8 and TRBJ1-4; D gene uncertain. Deletions cut 5 bases from V and 7 bases from J, with 14 bases between. Germline lookup yields CDR1 SGHVS and CDR2 FQNEAQ. The CDR3 is made up of 14 amino acids. CDR3 region: CASSPRGTAEKLFF. The CDR3 DNA reads TGTGCCAGCAGCCCTCGGGGTACGGCTGAAAAACTGTTTTTT.

The chain recombines TRBV7-2 with TRBJ2-3; 8 nucleotides match TRBD2. The CDR3 is made up of 13 amino acids. CDR1 SGHTA and CDR2 FQGNSA come from the germline V gene. The J segment lost 4 bases and the V segment lost 5 bases, leaving 2 bases of the junction unmatched. The CDR3 bases are TGTGCCAGCAGCGCTAGCGGGCCAGATACGCAGTATTTT. As protein: CASSASGPDTQYF. Based on the CDR3 plus reference TRBV7-2 and TRBJ2-3, the full variable domain is GAGVSQSPSNKVTEKGKDVELRCDPISGHTALYWYRQSLGQGLEFLIYFQGNSAPDKSGLPSDRFSAERTGGSVSTLTIQRTQQEDSAVYLCASSASGPDTQYFGPGTRLTVL.

The V call is TRBV20-1, the J call TRBJ2-2; maybe TRBD1 (5 bases). This CDR3 is built from 14 residues. In germline, CDR1 is DFQATT, CDR2 SNEGSKA (reference sequence). V was cut by 0 bases and J by 7 bases, with 12 bases left in between. CDR3 residues: CSARDPKQGGELFF. CDR3 coding DNA: TGCAGTGCTAGAGATCCAAAGCAGGGCGGGGAGCTGTTTTTT.

The chain recombines TRBV29-1 with TRBJ1-5, with 7 bases that match TRBD1. V gave up 6 bases and J gave up 7 bases; unmatched junction bases: 9. Per germline, CDR1 SQVTM and CDR2 ANQGSEA. The CDR3 consists of 13 residues. This CDR3 is CSVQDREEQPQHF. As DNA, the CDR3 is TGCAGCGTCCAAGACAGGGAGGAGCAGCCCCAGCATTTT. Looking up the rest from reference TRBV29-1 and TRBJ1-5 gives the full variable domain: SAVISQKPSRDICQRGTSLTIQCQVDSQVTMMFWYRQQPGQSLTLIATANQGSEATYESGFVIDKFPISRPNLTFSTLTVSNMSPEDSSIYLCSVQDREEQPQHFGDGTRLSIL.

The table lists this clonotype with a few counts. CDR3 amino acids: CATSDWGTGGQETQYF. The CDR3 DNA reads TGTGCCACCAGTGATTGGGGGACCGGAGGGCAAGAGACCCAGTACTTC. The gene calls are TRBV24-1 and TRBJ2-5, with D maybe TRBD2 (6 bases). Germline loops: CDR1 KGHDR, CDR2 SFDVKD. The CDR3 consists of 16 residues. V was trimmed by 2 bases and J by 2 bases, leaving 14 bases between them.